Sequencing of this T cell receptor beta chain was carried out in a study of cytomegalovirus exposure and HLA in healthy donors. CDR1 is LNHDA and CDR2 is SQIVND in the germline V gene (reference sequence). The V segment lost 1 base and the J segment 2 bases; nucleotides outside the gene matches: 10. This CDR3 region has 17 residues. PCR was performed using 60 Vbeta and 13 Jbeta primers. Sequencing was performed with immunoSEQ multiplex PCR; in TCRdb, only in-frame clones are kept and a portion is missing. The table lists 150,000 to 200,000 clones, around 86% of them singletons, with about 5.7% in the top ten.

The V gene is TRBV19, the J gene TRBJ2-7, with 8 positions matching TRBD1. This receptor was obtained from a man between 40 and 49 years old in good health and CMV-seropositive. The material sequenced was PBMCs. The CDR3 protein is CASSIALTGTGAYEQYF. CDR3 in DNA: TGTGCCAGTAGTATAGCTCTGACCGGGACAGGAGCCTACGAGCAGTACTTC.